This TCR beta chain is drawn from a study of blood T cell repertoires in COVID-19. Study background: The origin of the acute and convalescent COVID-19 samples was the United States, Italy and Spain. T cells, B-cell-depleted T cells, or PBMCs provided the cDNA or gDNA that served as material.

Using immunoSEQ multiplex PCR, the repertoire was profiled, and TCRdb retains in-frame clones only, with some absent. The sample yields about 370,000 clones, roughly 86% seen once. The V end was cut by 6 bases, the J end by 8 bases, with 16 bases between. CDR1 is SGHTA and CDR2 is FQGNSA in the germline V gene. The CDR3 contains 13 residues. The sequenced material came from peripheral blood. The receptor was isolated from a young woman with COVID-19, enrolled during active disease. The V call is TRBV7-2, the J call TRBJ1-2; maybe TRBD1 (5 bases). In DNA, the CDR3 is TGTGCCAGCAGTCAGGACATTATGACAGGCTACACCTTC. Amino acid sequence: CASSQDIMTGYTF.